This TCR beta chain was obtained from a study of beta chain features in type 1 diabetes. For the study at large: Examined across all samples were about 110,000,000 sorted cells. Whole-study findings and limits: The similarity of naive, central memory and Treg TCRB repertoires appeared greater among patients than among healthy donors. Among patients with Type 1 diabetes, TCRB CDR3s were moderately but significantly shorter in every one of the four CD4+ subsets. Patients and controls would be equally affected if PCR favored shorter templates.

This clone was seen more than once but under ten times. What it binds is unknown. Sorting of CD4+ naive, central memory, regulatory and stem cell-like memory cells was performed via CD45RO/CCR7/CD25/CD127/CD95/CD27. Every isolated RNA sample was fully reverse transcribed, so sequencing captured expressed TCRB transcripts. The method was immunoSEQ multiplex PCR; TCRdb's version includes in-frame clones alone and lacks a portion of them. The table includes some 290,000 clones, roughly 25% detected once. CDR3 length equals 12 residues. V shed 2 bases and J shed 7 bases, with 8 bases lying between them. The germline V gene has CDR1 SGHNT and CDR2 YENEEA.

Sequenced sample: naive CD4+ T cells from blood. This clonotype originated in a woman in her 30s with type 1 diabetes. This sequence joins TRBV11-3 and TRBJ1-1; D is unresolved. CDR3 bases: TGTGCCAGCAGCTTATCAGGAAGTGAAGCTTTCTTT. It is translated as CASSLSGSEAFF. The full variable domain, in which reference TRBV11-3 and TRBJ1-1 provide the parts outside the CDR3, is EAGVVQSPRYKIIEKKQPVAFWCNPISGHNTLYWYLQNLGQGPELLIRYENEEAVDDSQLPKDRFSAERLKGVDSTLKIQPAELGDSAVYLCASSLSGSEAFFGQGTRLTVV.